Listed below are T cell receptor beta chains from one sample, sequenced in a study of graft-versus-host responses after intestinal transplantation. Method: immunoSEQ multiplex PCR; TCRdb's copy keeps in-frame clones and lacks some. The sample consists of 62,000 or so clones, 90% of them appearing once. For these TCRs, the target antigens are not known. Source: unstimulated CD8+ T cells sorted from spleen or lymph node cells, taken before transplant. These receptors originate from a human donor who was the organ donor for an intestinal transplant. The CDR3 runs from the conserved cysteine through the conserved F or W. A D gene is named only where the DNA matches it firmly. Some rows mark clone size as missing; the rest say once, few, many or name a class of expanded clone.

d_call	v_call	j_call	clone_size	cdr3_aa	cdr3_nt
TRBD2	TRBV4-1	TRBJ2-3	-	CASSPRGGEVDTQYF	TGCGCCAGCAGCCCTAGGGGAGGGGAAGTAGATACGCAGTATTTT
-	TRBV12-2	TRBJ2-3	once	CASRLRLQGPDTQYF	TGTGCAAGTCGCTTAAGGCTACAGGGGCCAGATACGCAGTATTTT
TRBD1	TRBV28	TRBJ1-1	-	CASSFGTGPFNTEAFF	TGTGCCAGCAGTTTTGGGACAGGGCCCTTTAACACTGAAGCTTTCTTT
-	TRBV5-6	TRBJ1-1	-	CASSPLPGMDTEAFF	TGTGCCAGCAGCCCCTTACCAGGGATGGACACTGAAGCTTTCTTT
TRBD2	TRBV28	TRBJ2-1	-	CASSFSRDSGRTYNEQFF	TGTGCCAGCAGTTTCTCCAGGGATAGCGGGAGGACCTACAATGAGCAGTTCTTC
-	TRBV12-5	TRBJ1-5	-	CASGSRDSVNQPQHF	TGTGCTAGTGGCTCCCGGGACTCCGTTAATCAGCCCCAGCATTTT
TRBD1	TRBV5-6	TRBJ2-7	-	CASSLAHQGVGYEQYF	TGTGCCAGCAGCTTGGCCCATCAGGGGGTGGGGTACGAGCAGTACTTC
-	TRBV11-2	TRBJ1-1	-	CASSSGWGVGYPLEAFF	TGTGCCAGCAGCTCCGGTTGGGGGGTTGGGTACCCACTTGAAGCTTTCTTT
-	TRBV27	TRBJ1-5	-	CASSRGGQPQHF	TGTGCCAGCAGCAGGGGTGGTCAGCCCCAGCATTTT
TRBD2	TRBV2	TRBJ2-7	-	CAIRGGYSYEQYF	TGTGCCATCCGGGGGGGGTATTCCTACGAGCAGTACTTC
-	TRBV19	TRBJ1-1	-	CASSIAGGNTEAFF	TGTGCCAGTAGTATCGCGGGAGGGAACACTGAAGCTTTCTTT
-	TRBV27	TRBJ2-7	-	CASSRGEYYEQYF	TGTGCCAGCAGCCGCGGAGAATACTACGAGCAGTACTTC
-	TRBV5-6	TRBJ1-1	few	CASSLGGVTEAFF	TGTGCCAGCAGCCTAGGCGGGGTTACTGAAGCTTTCTTT
-	TRBV10-3	TRBJ1-1	-	CAIGQLNTEAFF	TGTGCCATAGGACAGTTGAACACTGAAGCTTTCTTT
-	TRBV7-9	TRBJ2-5	-	CASSLGGREETQYF	TGTGCCAGCAGCTTGGGGGGGCGCGAGGAGACCCAGTACTTC
TRBD2	TRBV28	TRBJ2-7	-	CASSSPLAGASYEQYF	TGTGCCAGCAGTTCGCCCCTAGCGGGAGCGTCCTACGAGCAGTACTTC
TRBD2	TRBV4-1	TRBJ2-3	-	CASSQGTSDSSTDTQYF	TGCGCCAGCAGCCAAGGGACTAGCGATTCTAGCACAGATACGCAGTATTTT
TRBD2	TRBV28	TRBJ2-7	-	CASRQGLGSSYEQYF	TGTGCCAGCAGACAGGGACTAGGTTCCTCCTACGAGCAGTACTTC
-	TRBV19	TRBJ2-7	-	CASSPALGLEGYEQYF	TGTGCCAGTAGCCCAGCCCTGGGACTCGAAGGTTACGAGCAGTACTTC
-	TRBV21-1	TRBJ1-2	-	CASSISGTGGLNYGYTF	TGTGCCAGCAGCATCTCCGGGACAGGGGGTTTGAACTATGGCTACACCTTC
TRBD2	TRBV29-1	TRBJ2-1	-	CSVALGPREGWDEQFF	TGCAGCGTTGCGTTAGGTCCGCGGGAGGGGTGGGATGAGCAGTTCTTC
-	TRBV10-3	TRBJ1-3	-	CAIKGSGGSGNTIYF	TGTGCCATCAAAGGTTCGGGAGGATCTGGAAACACCATATATTTT
TRBD2	TRBV9	TRBJ2-1	-	CASSVAGTSSYNEQFF	TGTGCCAGCAGCGTCGCCGGGACTAGCTCCTACAATGAGCAGTTCTTC
-	TRBV30	TRBJ2-1	-	CAWSPSPGNEQFF	TGTGCCTGGAGTCCATCCCCAGGCAATGAGCAGTTCTTC
-	TRBV4-2	TRBJ2-2	-	CASSQDVGAEDTGELFF	TGTGCCAGCAGCCAAGATGTGGGGGCTGAGGACACCGGGGAGCTGTTTTTT
TRBD2	TRBV6-5	TRBJ2-1	-	CASSLGLAEYNEQFF	TGTGCCAGCAGTTTAGGACTAGCGGAATACAATGAGCAGTTCTTC
TRBD2	TRBV28	TRBJ2-5	-	CVSSLRGVWGTNQETQYF	TGTGTCAGCAGTTTGAGAGGGGTGTGGGGGACTAACCAAGAGACCCAGTACTTC
-	TRBV15	TRBJ2-1	-	CATSRELGGHEQFF	TGTGCCACCAGCAGAGAGTTAGGGGGACATGAGCAGTTCTTC
TRBD1	TRBV19	TRBJ2-5	-	CASSPDREETQYF	TGTGCCAGTAGTCCCGACAGGGAAGAGACCCAGTACTTC
TRBD2	TRBV4-1	TRBJ2-7	-	CASSPTGGTPYEQYF	TGCGCCAGCAGCCCCACGGGGGGGACCCCCTACGAGCAGTACTTC
TRBD1	TRBV4-3	TRBJ1-1	-	CASSQDQGDTEAFF	TGCGCCAGCAGCCAAGATCAGGGGGACACTGAAGCTTTCTTT
-	TRBV5-1	TRBJ2-1	-	CASSLDAGAGYNEQFF	TGCGCCAGCAGCTTGGACGCGGGTGCAGGTTACAATGAGCAGTTCTTC
-	TRBV9	TRBJ1-4	-	CASSVGTALDEKLFF	TGTGCCAGCAGCGTAGGGACTGCCCTCGATGAAAAACTGTTTTTT
TRBD1	TRBV6-5	TRBJ2-1	few	CASTSGTGDLVEQFF	TGTGCCAGCACCTCCGGGACAGGGGATTTAGTTGAGCAGTTCTTC
TRBD1	TRBV2	TRBJ2-3	-	CASSGGGTGDSTDTQYF	TGTGCCAGCAGTGGGGGTGGGACAGGGGATAGCACAGATACGCAGTATTTT
TRBD2	TRBV5-4	TRBJ2-7	-	CASSGGGYEQYF	TGTGCCAGCAGCGGGGGGGGTTACGAGCAGTACTTC
TRBD1	TRBV5-6	TRBJ2-1	once	CASSPTGTGGEQFF	TGTGCCAGCAGCCCCACCGGGACAGGGGGCGAGCAGTTCTTC
-	TRBV6-1	TRBJ1-5	-	CASSEAWGGYQPQHF	TGTGCCAGCAGTGAAGCTTGGGGGGGGTATCAGCCCCAGCATTTT
TRBD2	TRBV13	TRBJ2-3	once	CASSPRGLAGRDTQYF	TGTGCCAGCAGCCCCCGAGGACTAGCGGGAAGAGATACGCAGTATTTT
-	TRBV5-1	TRBJ2-7	-	CASSLEGVGEQYF	TGCGCCAGCAGCTTGGAAGGAGTGGGCGAGCAGTACTTC
-	TRBV15	TRBJ1-2	-	CATSRDISFRATHRRAVYGYTF	TGTGCCACCAGCAGAGATATTTCGTTCCGAGCTACTCACAGGCGCGCCGTCTATGGCTACACCTTC